These T cell receptor beta chains were read from a single sample in a study of blood T cell repertoires in COVID-19. Clones were read by immunoSEQ multiplex PCR, and TCRdb kept only the in-frame ones, dropping some. The sample lists 300,000 to 400,000 clones; about 90% were seen once. Sequenced: peripheral blood. The receptors come from a woman between 18 and 30 years old who had recovered from COVID-19. CDR3s include the opening cysteine and the closing phenylalanine or tryptophan. A D gene is named only where the DNA matches it firmly.

v_gene	j_gene	len	d_gene	CDR3nt	CDR3aa
TRBV11-2	TRBJ2-1	18	.	TGTGCCAGCAGCTTATATGCAGCGCTGAGCGGAGGGGCCAATGAGCAGTTCTTC	CASSLYAALSGGANEQFF
TRBV2	TRBJ1-2	16	.	TGTGCCAGCAGTGGATTAGGGTCAAGGGAGAACTATGGCTACACCTTC	CASSGLGSRENYGYTF
TRBV4-3	TRBJ1-6	15	.	TGCGCCAGCAGCCAAGATCAGTTATCAAATTCACCCCTCCACTTT	CASSQDQLSNSPLHF
TRBV3-1/TRBV3-2	TRBJ1-4	15	TRBD1	TGTGCCAGCAGCCGTATGGGGGACAGTGATGAAAAACTGTTTTTT	CASSRMGDSDEKLFF
TRBV29-1	TRBJ1-1	14	.	TGCAGCGCTACGGGACAATATGTCGGTACTGAAGCTTTCTTT	CSATGQYVGTEAFF
TRBV4-1	TRBJ1-2	14	.	TGCGCCAGCAGCCAAGTTGTATACAGCTATGGCTACACCTTC	CASSQVVYSYGYTF
TRBV30	TRBJ1-1	13	.	TGTGCCTGGAGCGCCCAGGGTTATACTGAAGCTTTCTTT	CAWSAQGYTEAFF
TRBV7-8	TRBJ1-5	20	TRBD1	TGTGCCAGCAGCTTAGCGCTACGGACAGGGGGAGGCGGTAGCAATCAGCCCCAGCATTTT	CASSLALRTGGGGSNQPQHF
TRBV30	TRBJ2-3	17	.	TGTGCCTGGAGTGTATCCCTTTCTAGCGTTTTCCCAGATACGCAGTATTTT	CAWSVSLSSVFPDTQYF
TRBV3-1/TRBV3-2	TRBJ1-1	12	.	TGTGCCAGCAGCCGTAGTAAATCTGAAGCTTTCTTT	CASSRSKSEAFF
TRBV6-2/TRBV6-3	TRBJ1-5	14	TRBD1	TGTGCCAGCAGTCCGACAGGGATAGGTCAGCCCCAGCATTTT	CASSPTGIGQPQHF